Listed below are T cell receptor beta chains from one sample, sequenced in a study of identifying expanded T cells in peripheral blood. The table came from immunoSEQ multiplex PCR; TCRdb's copy has only in-frame clones and leaves some out. Among about 97,000 clones, around 85% were seen once, and the ten largest hold 15% to 20%. Sequencing was done on a sample of blood. The source of these receptors is a person aged 18 to 70 in good health. Both conserved end residues are part of each CDR3. D genes are given only for firm matches. Size values are once, few and many counts, or a class for expanded clones, and some rows have none.

V gene	clone size	J gene	D gene	CDR3 DNA	CDR3 protein
TRBV6-1	-	TRBJ2-2	-	TGTGCCAGCAGTGAAGAGAGGACGGTTTACACCGGGGAGCTGTTTTTT	CASSEERTVYTGELFF
TRBV4-3	-	TRBJ2-3	TRBD2	TGCGCCAGCAGCCAAGAGCTGAGGCGGGGGGCGGGTGTCGCAGATACGCAGTATTTT	CASSQELRRGAGVADTQYF
TRBV6-5	-	TRBJ1-1	-	TGTGCCAGCAGTTACCGCCAGCCCACTGAAGCTTTCTTT	CASSYRQPTEAFF
TRBV4-3	-	TRBJ2-7	-	TGCGCCAGCAGCCAAGTGGGAGACAGCTCCTACGAGCAGTACTTC	CASSQVGDSSYEQYF
TRBV6-5	once	TRBJ2-3	-	TGTGCCAGCAGTTACGCACACACAGATACGCAGTATTTT	CASSYAHTDTQYF
TRBV6-1	-	TRBJ1-1	TRBD1	TGTGCCAGCAGTGAGGCGGAGGGGGACAGGGGGTCCACTGAAGCTTTCTTT	CASSEAEGDRGSTEAFF
TRBV7-2	-	TRBJ2-1	TRBD1	TGTGCCAGCAGCTTAGGAGGGACAGGGGGCTACAATGAGCAGTTCTTC	CASSLGGTGGYNEQFF
TRBV7-2	-	TRBJ2-1	TRBD2	TGTGCCAGCAGCTTGCGGGGACTAGCCGTAGACTCCTACAATGAGCAGTTCTTC	CASSLRGLAVDSYNEQFF
TRBV18	-	TRBJ2-3	TRBD2	TGTGCCAGCTCACCTAACGGGGGGGATACGCAGTATTTT	CASSPNGGDTQYF
TRBV2	-	TRBJ1-6	-	TGTGCCAGCAGTGAGGTTGGGGGGGGGTATTCACCCCTCCACTTT	CASSEVGGGYSPLHF
TRBV5-6	few	TRBJ1-6	TRBD1	TGTGCCAGCAGCTTGGGGACAGGGAGGCCCCTCCACTTT	CASSLGTGRPLHF
TRBV7-9	few	TRBJ2-7	-	TGTGCCAGCACGTACAGGGAAGGCAGCTACGAGCAGTACTTC	CASTYREGSYEQYF
TRBV7-9	-	TRBJ2-2	-	TGTGCCAGCAGCTTAGGCTCCGGGGAGCTGTTTTTT	CASSLGSGELFF
TRBV5-4	-	TRBJ2-3	-	TGTGCCAGCCCTGGGCAGGGGTTGCTCACAGATACGCAGTATTTT	CASPGQGLLTDTQYF
TRBV4-3	-	TRBJ2-7	TRBD2	TGCGCCAGCAGCCCCGGAGGATATAGCGGGGACACCTACGAGCAGTACTTC	CASSPGGYSGDTYEQYF
TRBV18	-	TRBJ2-7	TRBD2	TGTGCCAGCTCACCAGAGTTAATGGGAGGGGACCGCTACGAGCAGTACTTC	CASSPELMGGDRYEQYF
TRBV7-9	-	TRBJ1-6	-	TGTGCCAGCAGCTCATCCGGGCCTTCCTCACCCCTCCACTTT	CASSSSGPSSPLHF
TRBV2	-	TRBJ1-4	-	TGTGCCAGCAGTGGGGAGGGTGAAAAACTGTTTTTT	CASSGEGEKLFF